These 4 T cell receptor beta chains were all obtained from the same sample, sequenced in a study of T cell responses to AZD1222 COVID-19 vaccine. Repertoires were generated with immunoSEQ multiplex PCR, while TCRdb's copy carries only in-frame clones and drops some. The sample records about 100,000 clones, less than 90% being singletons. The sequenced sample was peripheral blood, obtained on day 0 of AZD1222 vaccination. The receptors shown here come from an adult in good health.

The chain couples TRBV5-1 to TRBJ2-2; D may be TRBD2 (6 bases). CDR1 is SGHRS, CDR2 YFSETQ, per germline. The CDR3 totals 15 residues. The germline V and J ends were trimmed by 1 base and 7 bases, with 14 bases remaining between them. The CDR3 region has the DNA TGCGCCAGCAGCTTGAACGGGGAGGAGGGCGGGGAGCTGTTTTTT. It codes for CASSLNGEEGGELFF.

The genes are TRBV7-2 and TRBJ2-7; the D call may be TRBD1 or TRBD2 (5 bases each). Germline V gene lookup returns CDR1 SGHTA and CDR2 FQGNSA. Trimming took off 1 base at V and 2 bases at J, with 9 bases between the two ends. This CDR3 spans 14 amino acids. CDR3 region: CASSLDWGTYEQYF. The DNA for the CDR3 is TGTGCCAGCAGCTTAGATTGGGGGACCTACGAGCAGTACTTC.

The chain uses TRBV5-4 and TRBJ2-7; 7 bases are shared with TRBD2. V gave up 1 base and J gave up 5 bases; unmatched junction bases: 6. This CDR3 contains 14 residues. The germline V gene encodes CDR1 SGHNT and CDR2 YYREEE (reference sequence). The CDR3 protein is CASSLKREGDEQYF. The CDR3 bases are TGTGCCAGCAGCTTGAAGCGGGAAGGGGACGAGCAGTACTTC.

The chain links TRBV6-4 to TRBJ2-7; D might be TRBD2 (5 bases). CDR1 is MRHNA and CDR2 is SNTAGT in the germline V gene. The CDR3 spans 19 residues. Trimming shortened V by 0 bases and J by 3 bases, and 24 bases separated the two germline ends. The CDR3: CASSDSINAGWASDYEQYF. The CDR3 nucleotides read TGTGCCAGCAGTGACTCGATTAATGCGGGCTGGGCGTCCGACTACGAGCAGTACTTC.